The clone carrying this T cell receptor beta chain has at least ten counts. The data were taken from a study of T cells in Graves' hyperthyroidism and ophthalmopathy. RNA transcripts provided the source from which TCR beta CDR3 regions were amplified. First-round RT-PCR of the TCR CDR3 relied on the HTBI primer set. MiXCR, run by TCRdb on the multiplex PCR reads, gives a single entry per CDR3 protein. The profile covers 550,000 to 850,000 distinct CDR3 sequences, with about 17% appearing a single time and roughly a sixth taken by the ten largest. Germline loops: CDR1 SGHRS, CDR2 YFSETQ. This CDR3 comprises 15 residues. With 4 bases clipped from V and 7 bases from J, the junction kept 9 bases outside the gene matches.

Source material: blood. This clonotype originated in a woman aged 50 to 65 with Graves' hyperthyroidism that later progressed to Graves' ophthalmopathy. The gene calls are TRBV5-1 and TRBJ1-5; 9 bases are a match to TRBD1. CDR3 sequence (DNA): TGCGCCAGCAGCACTGGGACAGGGAGCGGACAGCCCCAGCATTTT. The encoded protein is CASSTGTGSGQPQHF.